These T cell receptor beta chains were read from a single sample in a study of T cells after yellow fever vaccination. One entry per CDR3 protein, called by TCRdb with MiXCR from the 5' RACE reads. The table has tens of thousands of distinct CDR3 sequences, more than 5% seen once. The input for sequencing was CD8+ T cells sorted from PBMCs, taken 10 days after the yellow fever booster vaccination. The receptors here all came from a man aged 30-40 years who received the YFV17D yellow fever vaccine. Each CDR3 is given with its conserved first and last residue. The D gene is left open where the match is weak. The listing skips clone size in some rows; elsewhere it reads once, few, many or a size class.

size	D	V	J	CDR3	DNA
many	NA	TRBV7-7	TRBJ2-7	CASSLGPRSYEQYF	TGTGCCAGCAGCTTAGGTCCGCGATCCTACGAGCAGTACTTC
many	NA	TRBV6-2/TRBV6-3	TRBJ2-7	CASKSAREQYF	TGTGCCAGCAAAAGTGCGCGGGAGCAGTACTTC
many	NA	TRBV21-1	TRBJ2-7	CASWSEQYF	TGTGCCAGCTGGTCCGAGCAGTACTTC
many	NA	TRBV4-2	TRBJ2-1	CASSQLAGTGNEQFF	TGTGCCAGCAGCCAGCTTGCGGGTACGGGCAATGAGCAGTTCTTC
NA	NA	TRBV20-1	TRBJ1-2	CSAIGTDTHGYTF	TGCAGTGCTATCGGCACAGACACTCATGGCTACACCTTC
many	NA	TRBV10-3	TRBJ2-2	CAISEERPLDTGELFF	TGTGCCATCAGTGAGGAAAGGCCCTTAGACACCGGGGAGCTGTTTTTT
many	TRBD1	TRBV5-6	TRBJ2-7	CASSLGDRGTYEQYF	TGTGCCAGCAGTTTGGGTGACAGGGGCACCTACGAGCAGTACTTC
many	NA	TRBV7-8	TRBJ1-2	CASSLSPGGYGYTF	TGTGCCAGCAGCTTGAGTCCCGGGGGCTATGGCTACACCTTC
many	NA	TRBV13	TRBJ2-3	CASTILSTDTQYF	TGTGCCAGCACCATCCTCAGCACAGATACGCAGTATTTT
many	TRBD1	TRBV14	TRBJ1-1	CASSQEPGQATEAFF	TGTGCCAGCAGCCAAGAGCCGGGACAGGCAACTGAAGCTTTCTTT
once	NA	TRBV13	TRBJ2-5	CASSLSEEVKPTQYF	TGTGCCAGCAGCCTTTCGGAGGAGGTCAAGCCGACCCAGTACTTC
many	TRBD1	TRBV27	TRBJ2-7	CASGTGTGVYEQYF	TGTGCCAGCGGTACCGGGACAGGGGTCTACGAGCAGTACTTC
many	NA	TRBV30	TRBJ2-2	CAWSGDTGELFF	TGTGCCTGGAGTGGGGATACCGGGGAGCTGTTTTTT
many	TRBD2	TRBV6-5	TRBJ2-5	CASSYSGGSGETQYF	TGTGCCAGCAGTTACTCGGGCGGGAGCGGAGAGACCCAGTACTTC
many	NA	TRBV7-9	TRBJ2-7	CASSRYGDEQYF	TGTGCCAGCAGCCGATACGGAGACGAGCAGTACTTC
many	NA	TRBV20-1	TRBJ1-1	CSARGFLGGLTNTEAFF	TGCAGTGCTAGAGGGTTCCTGGGCGGACTAACGAACACTGAAGCTTTCTTT
many	NA	TRBV19	TRBJ2-3	CASSIRPSNLPDTQYF	TGTGCCAGTAGTATTAGGCCTAGCAACCTTCCGGATACGCAGTATTTT
many	NA	TRBV28	TRBJ1-5	CASSETDNQPQHF	TGTGCCAGCAGTGAGACGGACAATCAGCCCCAGCATTTT
many	NA	TRBV3-1	TRBJ2-7	CASSQGEAGSYEQYF	TGTGCCAGCAGCCAAGGGGAGGCGGGATCCTACGAGCAGTACTTC
many	NA	TRBV5-5	TRBJ1-1	CASSFSGSTEAFF	TGTGCCAGCAGCTTTTCAGGGTCAACTGAAGCTTTCTTT
many	NA	TRBV27	TRBJ2-7	CASSPLAEGQYEQYF	TGTGCCAGCAGTCCACTTGCGGAGGGCCAGTACGAGCAGTACTTC
many	NA	TRBV7-2	TRBJ2-7	CASSLGGAVYEQYF	TGTGCCAGCAGCTTGGGCGGAGCGGTCTACGAGCAGTACTTC